The present TCR beta chain was sequenced within a study of Ad26.COV2.S vaccination and SARS-CoV-2 variants (dated by TCRdb to the early 2020s). Some background on the complete study: Donors in the vaccine arm were drawn from COV1001, a phase I-IIa trial of Ad26.COV2.S in healthy adults that was multicentre, randomized, double-blind and placebo-controlled. Throughout the experiments and outcome assessment, investigators stayed blinded to trial group allocation. The TCR-sequenced set comprised roughly 30 samples: some 20 Ad26.COV2.S vaccine recipients, 5 placebo recipients and 8 SARS-CoV-2 convalescent individuals. Dosing of Ad26.COV2.S was intramuscular, at either 5x10^10 or 1x10^11 viral particles, delivered as one shot or as two shots spaced 56 days apart. Trial participants were randomized into five groups of five, in which low-dose or high-dose Ad26.COV2.S was given once or twice, or placebo was given on both occasions. Sequencing of the TCRbeta repertoire served to evaluate the specificity and breadth of SARS-CoV-2-reactive T cell receptors following Ad26.COV2.S vaccination. Study-wide findings and limitations: Spike-specific TCR breadth was higher in Ad26.COV2.S recipients than in placebo recipients (P = 0.0014). After vaccination, substantial breadth of spike-specific CD8+ and CD4+ T cell responses was reported. Non-spike TCR breadth was comparable between vaccine and placebo recipients, consistent with the vaccine containing only spike. The authors noted that the TCR breadth and depth analyses may have underestimated total T cell responses. The study lacked the statistical power to compare responses across vaccine doses or regimens.

The CDR3, cysteine through phenylalanine, is 14 amino acids long. This entry keeps only the CDR3 DNA: 42 bases, framed from base 1. The germline V gene (reference sequence) provides CDR1 LNHDA and CDR2 SQIVND. V and J are truncated by 5 bases and 5 bases respectively, leaving an intervening sequence of 15 bases. Regarding this clone: Its antigen is still unknown. Base qualities are not at hand, and no much larger clone is one base apart.

TCRbeta CDR3 regions were sequenced with the immunoSEQ Assay. After extraction, genomic DNA underwent amplification by bias-controlled multiplex PCR, followed by high-throughput sequencing. The paper's data handling went like this. To quantify the absolute abundance of every unique TCRbeta CDR3 region, sequences were collapsed and filtered. T cell fraction was estimated by normalizing TCRbeta template counts to usable DNA, which was measured by amplifying reference genes present in all nucleated cells. Repertoire TCRs were annotated as SARS-CoV-2-specific by exact matching of V gene, CDR3 amino acid sequence and J gene to a known reactive TCR set. MIRA supplied the reference SARS-CoV-2 TCR set, which was filtered for enrichment in COVID-19-positive ImmuneCODE repertoires so that public or cross-reactive TCRs were removed. Using the MIRA antigens, annotated TCRs were further analysed by specific ORF or by position within an ORF. Depth was the summed frequency of annotated unique rearrangements, while breadth was defined as annotated unique rearrangements over total unique productive rearrangements. Two-sided Wilcoxon rank-sum tests were used to compare TCR breadth between groups. TCRdb obtained this table from immuneACCESS and retained in-frame rearrangements with V and J assigned. These tables miss some clones; where compared with another copy, unresolved V genes account for less than half of the shortfall, and the remainder is unexplained. That table furnishes V, J and clone size, whereas the DNA furnished D and trimming. The sample profile shows 350,000 to 400,000 clones; 80% to 90% of them were found once. Of the sample, around 3.4% is held by the ten largest clones.

Sample treatment or condition, as interpreted from the label and publication: approximately 18 received Ad26.COV2.S at low or high dose, single or two shots; roughly 5 received placebo; per-sample allocation not given. Repertoires of vaccine and placebo recipients were sequenced from samples collected on day 63 after the first injection. Between 29 July and 7 August 2020, Cohort 1b enrolled some 25 adults aged 18-55 years at one site in Boston, USA. Ad26.COV2.S consisted of a replication-incompetent adenovirus type 26 vector by which a prefusion-stabilized SARS-CoV-2 spike protein from the original Wuhan strain was expressed.

The receptor comes from a person aged 18-65 years who received the Ad26.COV2.S COVID-19 vaccine or a placebo. Sequences were derived from peripheral blood, sampled in a trial of Ad26.COV2.S vaccine versus placebo. The chain is assembled from TRBV19 and TRBJ1-1; the D segment could be TRBD1, given 6 matching bases. Read as DNA, the sequence is TGTGCCAGTAGTGAAGGCTGGGGGCGTACTGAAGCTTTCTTT. Its translation is CASSEGWGRTEAFF.